The present TCR beta chain was sequenced within a study of T cells in localized non-small cell lung cancer. The protocol was immunoSEQ multiplex PCR, while the TCRdb copy is restricted to in-frame clones and leaves out a portion. The sample has 75,000 to 90,000 clones, roughly four fifths seen once. The V gene's germline CDR1 is SQVTM and CDR2 ANQGSEA. This CDR3 is 14 amino acids long. V was clipped by 2 bases and J by 4 bases; unmatched bases: 3. The sequencing here drew on peripheral blood, taken before any cancer treatment. The V call is TRBV29-1, the J call TRBJ2-3; 10 nucleotides line up with TRBD2. This TCR came from a man aged 35-69 years with stage I lung adenocarcinoma. This CDR3 is CSVEPSGRADTQYF. The CDR3 nucleotides are TGCAGCGTTGAACCCAGCGGGAGGGCAGATACGCAGTATTTT.